This is a list of T cell receptor beta chains from one sample in a study of cytomegalovirus exposure and HLA in healthy donors. Produced via immunoSEQ multiplex PCR; TCRdb's table is partial and in-frame only. The table shows roughly 160,000 clones, with about four fifths occurring only once. The specimen sequenced was PBMCs. The receptors stem from a woman in her fifties or sixties in good health and CMV-seropositive. The CDR3 runs from the conserved cysteine through the conserved F or W. D genes are given only for firm matches. Clone size appears in some rows only: once, few, many, or a class for an expanded clone.

>TRBD1|-|TRBJ2-5|TRBV7-2
CASSLDRGETQYF
TGTGCCAGCAGCCTAGACAGGGGTGAGACCCAGTACTTC
>TRBD2|-|TRBJ2-7|TRBV5-1
CASSLGRAGGSYEQYF
TGCGCCAGCAGCTTGGGGAGGGCGGGGGGCTCCTACGAGCAGTACTTC
>-|-|TRBJ1-6|TRBV9
CASSASGQLDDSPLHF
TGTGCCAGCAGCGCCTCCGGACAGCTCGACGATTCACCCCTCCACTTT
>-|-|TRBJ1-6|TRBV14
CASSQVSNLKSPLHF
TGTGCCAGCAGCCAAGTTAGCAACCTTAAATCACCCCTCCACTTT
>-|once|TRBJ1-1|TRBV7-9
CSSSLYSVVTEAFF
TGTTCCAGCAGCTTGTATTCGGTTGTCACTGAAGCTTTCTTT
>TRBD1|-|TRBJ2-3|TRBV7-3
CASSPGTGGPDTQYF
TGTGCCAGCAGCCCCGGGACAGGGGGGCCCGATACGCAGTATTTT
>-|once|TRBJ1-2|TRBV7-2
CASSLVFYGYTF
TGTGCCAGCAGCTTAGTCTTTTATGGCTACACCTTC
>TRBD1|-|TRBJ1-5|TRBV30
CASGDRDHQPQHF
TGTGCCTCGGGGGACAGGGACCATCAGCCCCAGCATTTT
>TRBD1|-|TRBJ1-2|TRBV28
CASSSGTGFYGYTF
TGTGCCAGCAGTTCCGGGACAGGGTTCTATGGCTACACCTTC
>-|-|TRBJ2-1|TRBV7-9
CASSPKGPSNNEQFF
TGTGCCAGCAGCCCCAAGGGGCCGTCTAACAATGAGCAGTTCTTC
>TRBD2|few|TRBJ2-3|TRBV18
CASSPGTSGSTDTQYF
TGTGCCAGCTCACCGGGGACTAGCGGCAGCACAGATACGCAGTATTTT
>-|few|TRBJ2-7|TRBV6-1
CASSPDSSEQYF
TGTGCCAGCAGTCCGGACAGCTCCGAGCAGTACTTC
>-|-|TRBJ2-2|TRBV5-1
CASSLDRAGELFF
TGCGCCAGCAGCTTGGACAGGGCCGGGGAGCTGTTTTTT
>-|-|TRBJ1-1|TRBV28
CASSPRGIGTEAFF
TGTGCCAGCAGCCCTAGAGGGATAGGGACTGAAGCTTTCTTT
>-|-|TRBJ1-3|TRBV2
CASSEGYSGNTIYF
TGTGCCAGCAGTGAAGGTTACTCTGGAAACACCATATATTTT
>TRBD1|-|TRBJ2-1|TRBV6-6
CASRGQGRNEQFF
TGTGCCAGCAGGGGACAGGGGCGCAATGAGCAGTTCTTC
>-|-|TRBJ1-2|TRBV7-2
CASSQGPGQIYGYTF
TGTGCCAGCAGCCAAGGCCCAGGACAGATCTATGGCTACACCTTC